The 19 T cell receptor beta chains in this list originate from one sample, sequenced in a study of CD8+ T cells in alopecia areata. As the sequencing template, cDNA was produced by extracting RNA and reverse transcribing it. Measured with immunoSEQ multiplex PCR; TCRdb has only the in-frame clones, and not every one. This repertoire holds 290,000 or so clones, and none appear only once. Sorting of pooled cutaneous lymph node cells was based on CD4, CD8alpha, NKG2D, NKG2ACE and other markers. Material for sequencing was CD4+ T cells sorted from a lymph node. These receptors all stem from a C3H/HeJ mouse with alopecia areata. The mouse line has the MHC haplotype H2-k.

This clone showed up just a few times. Gene and germline names: mouse. Sequencing ends 4 residues short of the CDR3 end; the germline J gene provides the rest. This chain links TRBV13-1 with TRBJ2-2, with a possible D match to TRBD2 (7 bases). The CDR3 sequence is 13 residues long. V lost 9 bases to trimming and J lost 4 bases, with 13 bases between them. Germline V gene data show CDR1 as NSHNY and CDR2 as SYGAGN. CDR3 DNA, as far as it was read: TGTGCCACCAGAGGGGGGGGCACCGGG. Protein product: CATRGGGTG. The CDR3 as a whole reads CATRGGGTGQLYF.

This clone was detected only a few times. The gene symbols are mouse symbols. Coverage ceases 4 residues before the CDR3 finishes, and the germline J gene fills in the end. Within the sample, other DNA sequences also encode this same CDR3. This rearrangement joins TRBV1 to TRBJ2-7, with a possible D match to TRBD2 (6 bases). Germline CDR1 is NSQYPW and CDR2 is LRSPGD (reference sequence). With 0 bases removed from V and 3 bases from J, the gap between germline ends came to 9 bases. The CDR3 runs to 14 residues. Partial CDR3 DNA: TGCACCTGCAGTGCAGACCTGGGGAACTAT. Encoded protein: CTCSADLGNY. The CDR3, in full, reads CTCSADLGNYEQYF.

There are a few counts of this clone. The gene names here belong to mouse. The missing CDR3 end, 4 residues past where the read stops, is filled in from the germline J gene. The V call is TRBV1, the J call TRBJ2-7, with TRBD2 matching 7 bases. The CDR3 is 13 amino acids. Per germline, CDR1 NSQYPW and CDR2 LRSPGD (reference sequence). This chain's CDR3 is CTCSASWGYEQYF. CDR3 DNA (partial): TGCACCTGCAGTGCATCCTGGGGGTAT.

Worth noting for this clone: Mouse gene names apply. The CDR3 end is not reached by the read, which stops 4 residues before it; the germline J gene fills it in. The chain carries TRBV19 and TRBJ2-5; D might be TRBD1 (5 bases). The length of the CDR3 is 14 residues. In germline, CDR1 is FNHDT, CDR2 SITEND (reference sequence). CDR3 DNA, as far as it was read: TGTGCCAGCAGTATCCCCCAGGGAGGCGAC. Translating gives CASSIPQGGD. The whole CDR3 reads CASSIPQGGDTQYF.

This clone was picked up a small number of times. Germline and genes here are mouse. The CDR3 end falls 4 residues outside the read, so it is completed with the germline J gene. The sample carries other DNA sequences with the same CDR3. The rearrangement uses TRBV1 and TRBJ2-1, with TRBD2 as a possible D gene (5 bases). CDR1 NSQYPW and CDR2 LRSPGD come from the germline V gene (reference sequence). This CDR3 is 15 amino acids long. Deletions cut 0 bases from V and 2 bases from J, with 8 bases between. CDR3 residues: CTCSADPGHYAEQFF. CDR3 DNA, as far as it was read: TGCACCTGCAGTGCAGATCCTGGGCACTATGCT.

Of note for this clone: These gene names are mouse names. Read coverage stops 4 residues before the CDR3 terminus; the germline J gene supplies the remainder. The chain joins TRBV14 to TRBJ2-3; 12 bases are shared with TRBD1. CDR1 and CDR2 (germline): SGHDT, FRDEAV. The junction had 10 bases not matched to a gene; V was cut back by 5 bases and J by 0 bases. The CDR3 loop spans 18 amino acids. The CDR3 is CASRGTGGTAPSAETLYF. The CDR3 DNA, read in part, is TGTGCCAGCAGAGGGACAGGGGGCACCGCTCCTAGTGCAGAA.

This clone came up a few times. Mouse names are used for the genes. The CDR3 end lies 4 residues beyond the end of the read and is filled in from the germline J gene. This chain connects TRBV13-2 to TRBJ2-2, with 8 bases aligning to TRBD2. Germline V lookup: CDR1 NNHNN, CDR2 SYGAGS (reference sequence). This CDR3 contains 16 residues. Trimming took 0 bases from V and 1 from J; bases not matched to a gene: 2. CDR3 DNA (partial): TGTGCCAGCGGTGATGCTGGGGGGAAAAACACCGGG. Translation gives CASGDAGGKNTG. The CDR3 reads in full as CASGDAGGKNTGQLYF.

A remark on this clone: The genes and germline here are from mouse. From the germline J gene comes the end of the CDR3, since the read stops 4 residues before it. The genes are TRBV5 and TRBJ2-7; 7 bases are shared with TRBD1. The CDR3 has 15 residues. The germline V gene encodes CDR1 LGHNA and CDR2 YNLKQL (reference sequence). V lost 4 bases to trimming and J lost 0 bases; unmatched junction nucleotides: 6. The CDR3 region is CASSRRQGFSYEQYF. CDR3 DNA (partial): TGTGCCAGCAGCCGAAGACAGGGCTTCTCCTAT.

In this sample, this clone turned up a few times. The gene names given are mouse names. The observed sequence ends 4 residues before the CDR3 terminus, with the missing tail filled in from the germline J gene. This chain uses TRBV29 with TRBJ2-3; 10 bases align to TRBD2. The CDR3 runs 16 residues. The J segment lost 0 bases and the V segment lost 2 bases, leaving 2 bases of the junction unmatched. Germline V gives CDR1 MSHET, CDR2 SYDVDS. The CDR3: CASSLLGLGSAETLYF. The sequenced part of the CDR3 DNA is TGTGCTAGCAGTTTACTGGGACTGGGGAGTGCAGAA.

Comment on this clone: The gene names here belong to mouse. CDR3 loop: CASGDRWGGDYAEQFF. The CDR3 bases that were read are TGTGCCAGCGGTGATCGCTGGGGGGGCGACTATGCT. The chain uses TRBV13-2 and TRBJ2-1; 10 positions match TRBD2. Read sequence stops 4 residues before the CDR3 end, and the germline J gene provides the missing end. CDR1 NNHNN and CDR2 SYGAGS come from the germline V gene (reference sequence). Germline trimming cut 1 base from V and 2 bases from J; bases unmatched to any gene: 3. The CDR3 is made up of 16 amino acids.

Concerning this clone: Each gene name is a mouse one. From the germline J gene comes the end of the CDR3, since the read stops 4 residues before it. The chain uses TRBV1 and TRBJ1-2, with D uncertain. The germline V gene encodes CDR1 NSQYPW and CDR2 LRSPGD (reference sequence). This CDR3 region has 14 residues. V was trimmed by 0 bases and J by 4 bases, leaving 9 bases between them. The CDR3 loop is CTCSADLGFSDYTF. Partial CDR3 DNA: TGCACCTGCAGTGCAGATTTGGGGTTCTCC.

A remark on this clone: The germline and genes are mouse ones. The CDR3 end falls 4 residues outside the read, so it is completed with the germline J gene. The V gene is TRBV13-3, the J gene TRBJ2-7; 7 bases are a match to TRBD1. Per the germline V gene, CDR1 is NNHDY and CDR2 is SYVADS. CDR3 length: 13 amino acids. With 3 bases clipped from V and 3 bases from J, the junction kept 3 bases outside the gene matches. CDR3: CASSGQGFYEQYF. Partial CDR3 DNA: TGTGCCAGCAGTGGACAGGGCTTCTAT.

This clone has a handful of counts. The gene symbols are mouse symbols. The missing CDR3 end, 4 residues past where the read stops, is filled in from the germline J gene. The V gene is TRBV19, the J gene TRBJ2-3, with D perhaps TRBD1 (6 bases). Germline V gene data show CDR1 as FNHDT and CDR2 as SITEND (reference sequence). The CDR3 is 14 residues long. Between the trimmed V and J ends, which lost 5 bases and 1 base, there was a span of 11 bases. The CDR3 bases that were read are TGTGCCAGCAGCAAGGCAGGGGGTGCAGAA. The encoded protein is CASSKAGGAE. The entire CDR3 is CASSKAGGAETLYF.

This clone appeared many times. Any gene name here is a mouse gene name. The same CDR3 can be traced to other DNA sequences in this sample. The CDR3 DNA, read in part, is TGTGCTAGCAGCCGGGACAATAGTGCAGAA. Translated: CASSRDNSAE. The full CDR3 sequence reads CASSRDNSAETLYF. The V call is TRBV17, the J call TRBJ2-3; possibly TRBD1 for D (6 bases). The DNA ends 4 residues before the CDR3 does, and the rest of the CDR3 is filled in from the germline J gene. Trimming left V 6 bases short and J 0 bases short, with 10 bases between. The CDR3 sequence is 14 residues long. The V gene's germline CDR1 is MNHDT and CDR2 YYDKIL.

This clone was seen a few times. A read error may be the cause here, since a much bigger clone is one base away. Mouse gene names apply. From the germline J gene comes the end of the CDR3, since the read stops 4 residues before it. The V call is TRBV13-1, the J call TRBJ1-1, with TRBD1 matching over 8 bases. Germline V gives CDR1 NSHNY, CDR2 SYGAGN. The CDR3 contains 12 residues. With V trimmed by 5 bases and J by 3 bases, 0 bases remained unmatched. CDR3 DNA, as far as it was read: TGTGCCAGCAGACAGGGGGACACA. It yields the protein CASRQGDT. The whole CDR3 reads CASRQGDTEVFF.

This clone was seen more than once but under ten times. Mouse gene names apply. The CDR3 end is not reached by the read, which stops 4 residues before it; the germline J gene fills it in. This sample also contains other DNA sequences that code for the same CDR3. This chain uses TRBV13-2 with TRBJ2-5; 7 bases are shared with TRBD2. V lost 1 base to trimming and J lost 2 bases; unmatched junction nucleotides: 4. Germline V gene data show CDR1 as NNHNN and CDR2 as SYGAGS (reference sequence). The CDR3 spans 15 residues. CDR3 loop: CASGDPLGVQDTQYF. CDR3 DNA (partial): TGTGCCAGCGGTGATCCCCTGGGGGTCCAAGAC.

Comment on this clone: One base away lies a much larger clone, so this may be a sequencing read error. The genes are named according to mouse. The CDR3 end lies 4 residues beyond the end of the read and is filled in from the germline J gene. In the same sample, other DNA sequences code for this CDR3. The J gene is TRBJ2-3, the V gene TRBV19; the D gene is possibly TRBD2 (6 bases). V was shortened by 2 bases and J by 0 bases, with 10 bases between the two germline ends. The CDR3 runs to 15 residues. The germline V gene encodes CDR1 FNHDT and CDR2 SITEND (reference sequence). CDR3 DNA, as far as it was read: TGTGCCAGCAGTATCGTGGGGACTAGTGCAGAA. As protein: CASSIVGTSAE. Given in full, the CDR3 is CASSIVGTSAETLYF.

About this clone itself: Gene names and germline match the mouse. The read is 4 residues too short to cover the CDR3 end, so that end is filled in from the germline J gene. The rearrangement links TRBV5 to TRBJ1-2, with 12 bases identical to TRBD1. Germline V CDR1 and CDR2: LGHNA, YNLKQL (reference sequence). This CDR3 spans 15 amino acids. CDR3 region: CASSQDRDRGLDYTF. The CDR3 DNA, read in part, is TGTGCCAGCAGCCAAGATAGGGACAGGGGGCTC.

Details on this clone: Mouse gene names and germline throughout. The read ends 4 residues before the CDR3 terminus; that terminus is restored from the germline J gene. The J gene is TRBJ2-7, the V gene TRBV1; 7 nucleotides align to TRBD2. The CDR3 is 15 residues long. V lost 0 bases to trimming and J lost 2 bases; unmatched junction nucleotides: 4. Germline lookup yields CDR1 NSQYPW and CDR2 LRSPGD (reference sequence). CDR3 region: CTCSADSGGTYEQYF. The covered CDR3 bases are TGCACCTGCAGTGCAGATTCGGGGGGGACCTAT.